This T cell receptor (beta chain) comes out of a study of early T cells in non-severe SARS-CoV-2 infection. Study at large: The chains were unpaired, and the sequenced material was bulk RNA from unsorted whole blood. Study-level results: VDJdb matches were skewed toward anti-spike CD8 T cell responses.

Individual cDNA molecules carried attached unique molecular identifiers. Each CDR3 protein gets one entry after TCRdb re-called the 5' RACE reads with MiXCR. Among just under 60,000 distinct CDR3 sequences, more than 8.5% were seen once, and the ten largest hold around 17%. Per germline, CDR1 SGHRS and CDR2 YFSETQ. The CDR3 spans 15 residues. The ends were cut back, 1 base at V and 4 bases at J, with 15 bases in the middle. This clonotype appeared a few times. The antigen remains undetermined. The receptor comes from an adult who was a healthcare worker with PCR-confirmed SARS-CoV-2 infection or an uninfected control (not recorded which). V is TRBV5-1 and J is TRBJ2-7, with a tentative D call TRBD2 (6 bases). Sequences were obtained from whole blood. CDR3 amino acids: CASSLTHGGTYEQYF. CDR3 bases: TGCGCCAGCAGCTTGACCCACGGAGGGACTTACGAGCAGTACTTC.